This T cell receptor (beta chain) was identified during a study of T cells expressing NK-cell markers. From the 5' RACE reads, TCRdb lists one entry per CDR3 protein and no DNA. The specimen's table records some 500,000 distinct CDR3 sequences. The CDR3 consists of 13 residues. Germline-derived CDR1 and CDR2 are MNHEY and SMNVEV (reference sequence). The sample comprised blood T cells: a sorted CD56 or NKG2C T cell subset, CD4+ or CD8+ T cells, or bulk PBMC T cells (not recorded which). This chain links TRBV27 with TRBJ1-1. This TCR was sampled from a woman between 50 and 59 years old in good health. CDR3: CASSPRAVGRAFF.